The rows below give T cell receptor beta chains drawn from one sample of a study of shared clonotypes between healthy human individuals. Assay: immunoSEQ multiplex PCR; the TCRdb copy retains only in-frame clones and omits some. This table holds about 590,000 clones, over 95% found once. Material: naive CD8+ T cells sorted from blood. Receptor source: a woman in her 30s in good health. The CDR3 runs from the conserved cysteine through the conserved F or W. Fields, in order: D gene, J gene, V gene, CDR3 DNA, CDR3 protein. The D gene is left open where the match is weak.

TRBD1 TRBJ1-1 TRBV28 TGTGCCGGGGGACAGGGGAAGAACACTGAAGCTTTCTTT CAGGQGKNTEAFF
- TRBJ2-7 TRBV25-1 TGTGCCAGCAGCCTAGCCTACGAGCAGTACTTC CASSLAYEQYF
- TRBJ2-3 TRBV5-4 TGTGCCAGCAGCATTAGCGCCCGGTCGGATACGCAGTATTTT CASSISARSDTQYF
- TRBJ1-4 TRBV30 TGTGCCTGGAGTGTACAGGGACAAAATGAAAAACTGTTTTTT CAWSVQGQNEKLFF
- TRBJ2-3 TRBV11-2 TGTGCCAGCAGCTTATACGGGGGATGGGCCCCAGATACGCAGTATTTT CASSLYGGWAPDTQYF
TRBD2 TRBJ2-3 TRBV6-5 TGTGCCAGGCCGCGTGTGGGGAGGGCCACCGATACGCAGTATTTT CARPRVGRATDTQYF
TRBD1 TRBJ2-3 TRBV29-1 TGCAGCGTTGAAGATCCACAGACAGGGGGACTGGCAGATACGCAGTATTTT CSVEDPQTGGLADTQYF
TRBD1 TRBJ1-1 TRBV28 TGTGCCAGCAGTTCTACCGGGACAGCATTGAACACTGAAGCTTTCTTT CASSSTGTALNTEAFF
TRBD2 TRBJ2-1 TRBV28 TGTGCCAGCAGCCCCGGACTAGCGGTTAGCTCCTACAATGAGCAGTTCTTC CASSPGLAVSSYNEQFF
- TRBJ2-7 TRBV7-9 TGTGCCAGCAGCCCCTCGATCAAAAGGGACGAGCAGTACTTC CASSPSIKRDEQYF
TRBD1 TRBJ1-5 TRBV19 TGTGCCAGTAGTATAGAGGACAGGGTTAATCAGCCCCAGCATTTT CASSIEDRVNQPQHF